The sample holds a few counts of the clone carrying this T cell receptor (beta chain). Its antigen is still unknown. The data stem from a study of T cells in Graves' hyperthyroidism and ophthalmopathy. Study-wide points: Most expanded thyroid clonotypes above 0.001 recurred in blood.

Orbital computed tomography and thyroid ultrasound, together with serum TRAb and thyroxine and clinical symptoms, were used for diagnoses. Researchers amplified the TCR beta CDR3 regions from RNA transcripts. The HTBI primer set was used in a first-round RT-PCR of the TCR CDR3. Using its own MiXCR run on the multiplex PCR reads, TCRdb lists one record per CDR3 protein. The sample records 500,000 or so distinct CDR3 sequences, roughly a sixth being singletons. The CDR3 totals 17 residues. Trimming stripped 8 bases from V and 4 bases from J, with 27 bases between. Germline CDR1 MDHEN, CDR2 SYDVKM. This sequence originates from a woman aged 18-30 years with Graves' ophthalmopathy. The rearrangement links TRBV28 to TRBJ2-7; TRBD1 might be the D (5 bases). Sequencing was done on a sample of blood. This CDR3 reads CASSQDIRGKGIYEQYF. The CDR3, as DNA: TGTGCCAGCTCCCAGGACATTAGGGGAAAGGGAATATACGAGCAGTACTTC.